The sequence of this T cell receptor beta chain was determined in a study of shared clonotypes between healthy human individuals. Profiled with immunoSEQ multiplex PCR; TCRdb holds only in-frame clones, not every one. The sample has approximately 740,000 clones, over 65% seen once. V dropped 5 bases and J dropped 6; count of bases not matched to a gene: 9. Per germline, CDR1 KGHSH and CDR2 LQKENI. The CDR3 is 15 residues long. The gene calls are TRBV18 and TRBJ1-5; 8 bases are shared with TRBD1. Sample: memory CD4+ T cells sorted from blood. Subset denoted: CD45RA-negative fraction. The source of this sequence is a woman aged 25 to 39 in good health. The CDR3 DNA is TGTGCCAGCTCAATGACAGGGGAGAAGGGTCAGCCCCAGCATTTT. It translates to CASSMTGEKGQPQHF.